The source of this TCR beta chain is a study of T cell repertoires in aging, cancer and after chemotherapy (dated 2019 in TCRdb). Regarding the study in general: The donors fell into six age groups ranging from 30 or younger to 70 or older, and each group had at least three individuals. To examine immunoaging and T cell reconstitution after chemotherapy, the study profiled TCR beta repertoires in peripheral blood from healthy donors and cancer patients. Alongside 95 healthy donors serving as a reference group, the cohort included approximately 210 cancer patients, of whom some 90 had hematological cancers and 124 had solid cancers. The complete dataset included some 9 million TCR reads. TCR repertoires from healthy donor controls were recorded over periods of several months to years and showed clear clonal overlap between repeated samplings.

This clonotype registers as medium-sized (0.01 to 0.1%) within its sample. Its antigen has not been determined. The input lacks base qualities; no much larger clone sits a single base away. Using a mixed TRB-A/B primer pool, multiplex touch-down PCR amplified rearranged TRB sequences covering the V, D and J segments. Illumina adapters and sample indices were attached to the amplicons in two consecutive PCR reactions using Phusion HS II polymerase. The amplicons were purified from gel with the NucleoSpin Gel and PCR Clean-up kit and then assessed with Qubit and an Agilent 2100 Bioanalyzer. Libraries were sequenced on an Illumina MiSeq using 600-cycle, single-indexed, paired-end runs. The original pipeline was this. MiXCR versions 2.12 and 3.0.5 were used to process the TRB sequences. Each unique CDR3 nucleotide sequence was treated as one clone, and only productive sequences with two or more reads were kept. Repertoire metrics included Shannon diversity, evenness, clonality (one minus evenness), and alpha-parameterized diversity profiles from alpha 0 to 5. Generation probabilities of clones in paired pre- and post-chemotherapy samples were computed with the IGoR algorithm. TCRdb reprocessing: public reads trimmed at Q25 with fastp, clones called with MiXCR, in-frame beta chains kept. Identical CDR3 proteins give one entry, which carries the most common genes and DNA. TCRdb's processing, not the authors', yielded these V and J calls. The sample table records thousands of distinct CDR3 sequences; approximately 33% of these occur just once. Roughly 3.5% of the sample comes from the top ten.

Instead of sorted cells or RNA, genomic DNA extracted from peripheral blood served as the source for amplifying TCR beta rearrangements. Study-wide conclusions, independent of this receptor: Median generation probability increased over the chemotherapy interval in both cancer cohorts, suggesting repertoire reconstitution through rebound thymic output. According to the authors, the repertoire data do not allow conclusions to be drawn about immunological memory after chemotherapy. Compared with age-matched healthy donors, untreated patients with either hematological or solid cancers had significantly lower TCR diversity in the blood along with higher clonality. In healthy donors, the drop in TCR diversity with age came mainly from a loss of richness, whereas in cancer patients a loss of evenness also played a part.

The CDR3 contains 15 residues, cysteine and phenylalanine counted. Only the CDR3 DNA stays, 45 bases, in frame from base 1. Between the V and J ends, shortened by 6 bases and 7 bases respectively, the junction contains 19 bases. CDR1 and CDR2 are drawn from the germline V gene (reference sequence): LNHDA, SQIVND. Sequences were obtained from blood. The chain couples TRBV19 to TRBJ2-1; D gene: possibly TRBD1, on 8 matching bases. The clonotype comes from a human donor in good health. DNA sequence: TGTGCCAGTAGCAGATATGACAGGGGAGGGAATGAGCAGTTCTTC. It translates to CASSRYDRGGNEQFF.